This is a list of T cell receptor beta chains from one sample in a study of cytomegalovirus exposure and HLA in healthy donors. Profiled with immunoSEQ multiplex PCR; TCRdb holds only in-frame clones, not every one. The sample comprises some 150,000 clones, approximately 78% of which are singletons, and 3% rests with the top ten. The sample taken for sequencing was PBMCs. The receptors were sampled from a man aged 35-49 years in good health and CMV-seropositive. CDR3s include the opening cysteine and the closing phenylalanine or tryptophan. D genes are given only for firm matches. Part of the rows lack a size; the others show once, few, many or a class for expanded clones.

14	TRBJ2-1	TRBV11-2	.	.	CASSLKRDYNEQFF	TGTGCCAGCAGCTTAAAGCGAGACTACAATGAGCAGTTCTTC
16	TRBJ1-1	TRBV18	.	once	CASSNIGGGRDTEAFF	TGTGCCAGCTCCAACATAGGCGGGGGGCGGGACACTGAAGCTTTCTTT
13	TRBJ2-1	TRBV27	TRBD2	.	CASRGGGKNEQFF	TGTGCCAGCAGGGGCGGGGGAAAAAATGAGCAGTTCTTC
13	TRBJ1-1	TRBV2	TRBD1	.	CASRAGGKTEAFF	TGTGCCAGCAGGGCAGGGGGCAAAACTGAAGCTTTCTTT
17	TRBJ2-7	TRBV5-1	TRBD1	.	CASSPLGQGAVAGEQYF	TGCGCCAGCAGCCCCTTGGGACAGGGGGCGGTCGCGGGCGAGCAGTACTTC
15	TRBJ2-1	TRBV5-1	TRBD2	few	CASSGGLAGVDEQFF	TGCGCCAGCAGCGGGGGACTAGCGGGAGTTGATGAGCAGTTCTTC
14	TRBJ2-1	TRBV5-4	TRBD2	.	CATQREGLGNEQFF	TGTGCCACCCAGCGGGAGGGCCTGGGCAATGAGCAGTTCTTC
15	TRBJ2-1	TRBV6-5	TRBD2	.	CASSRGGQVWNEQFF	TGTGCCAGCAGCCGGGGGGGGCAGGTATGGAATGAGCAGTTCTTC
17	TRBJ2-1	TRBV19	TRBD2	once	CASSIVAAGRSYNEQFF	TGTGCCAGTAGTATAGTGGCAGCGGGACGATCCTACAATGAGCAGTTCTTC
17	TRBJ2-2	TRBV25-1	.	.	CASSPTLGSANTGELFF	TGTGCCAGCAGTCCTACGCTAGGCTCGGCTAACACCGGGGAGCTGTTTTTT
12	TRBJ1-1	TRBV6-5	.	.	CATQRLNTEAFF	TGTGCCACACAGAGATTAAACACTGAAGCTTTCTTT
16	TRBJ2-7	TRBV27	TRBD2	.	CASSSGLAGRGAEQYF	TGTGCCAGCAGTTCGGGACTAGCGGGGAGGGGGGCGGAGCAGTACTTC
16	TRBJ2-7	TRBV5-1	TRBD1	.	CASSPTSGGWSYEQYF	TGCGCCAGCAGCCCGACTTCAGGGGGATGGTCCTACGAGCAGTACTTC
16	TRBJ1-6	TRBV27	.	.	CASSYNRAGYNSPLHF	TGTGCCAGCAGCTACAACAGGGCTGGATATAATTCACCCCTCCACTTT
15	TRBJ2-7	TRBV6-5	TRBD1	.	CASSRGQGGTYEQYF	TGTGCCAGCTCCAGGGGGCAGGGGGGAACCTACGAGCAGTACTTC
15	TRBJ1-2	TRBV14	.	.	CASTQNADSHYGYTF	TGTGCCAGCACCCAAAACGCCGACAGTCACTATGGCTACACCTTC
13	TRBJ2-2	TRBV10-1	TRBD2	few	CASSDLAVGELFF	TGCGCCAGCAGTGATCTAGCGGTCGGGGAGCTGTTTTTT
18	TRBJ1-5	TRBV10-3	.	.	CAITPSGGALYSNQPQHF	TGTGCCATCACCCCTTCCGGTGGGGCTTTGTATAGCAATCAGCCCCAGCATTTT
16	TRBJ2-7	TRBV7-9	TRBD1	once	CASSSYGTGAGVGQYF	TGTGCCAGCAGCTCTTACGGGACAGGGGCCGGGGTGGGGCAGTACTTC
14	TRBJ2-5	TRBV5-1	.	.	CASSLLTTRETQYF	TGCGCCAGCAGCTTGCTTACCACCAGAGAGACCCAGTACTTC
14	TRBJ2-1	TRBV2	.	.	CASSEEGASNEQFF	TGTGCCAGCAGTGAGGAGGGGGCATCCAATGAGCAGTTCTTC
18	TRBJ2-2	TRBV9	.	few	CASSVATGDLGDTGELFF	TGTGCCAGCAGCGTAGCCACAGGGGACTTAGGGGACACCGGGGAGCTGTTTTTT
12	TRBJ2-7	TRBV30	.	.	CAWSVEGDEQYF	TGTGCCTGGAGTGTAGAGGGGGACGAGCAGTACTTC
22	TRBJ1-5	TRBV1	.	.	CTSSQEGRIPVSGQDSNQPQHF	TGCACCAGCAGCCAAGAAGGTCGAATCCCGGTCAGCGGACAGGATAGCAATCAGCCCCAGCATTTT
14	TRBJ1-1	TRBV7-3	.	.	CASNPTGGNTEAFF	TGTGCCAGCAACCCCACGGGGGGGAACACTGAAGCTTTCTTT
14	TRBJ2-4	TRBV28	TRBD2	.	CASSLPGLVDIQYF	TGTGCCAGCAGTTTGCCAGGACTAGTGGACATTCAGTACTTC
16	TRBJ2-7	TRBV11-3	TRBD1	.	CASSLDGQGGFYEQYF	TGTGCCAGCAGCTTAGATGGACAGGGGGGATTCTACGAGCAGTACTTC
15	TRBJ2-7	TRBV28	TRBD2	.	CASSSSSGRAGEQYF	TGTGCCAGCAGTTCCTCTAGCGGGAGGGCCGGGGAGCAGTACTTC
16	TRBJ2-1	TRBV28	TRBD2	.	CASSFSGTTTHNEQFF	TGTGCCAGCAGTTTCTCCGGGACTACTACCCACAATGAGCAGTTCTTC
16	TRBJ1-2	TRBV5-1	TRBD1	.	CASSAGQGALTYGYTF	TGCGCCAGCAGCGCAGGACAGGGGGCGCTTACGTATGGCTACACCTTC
17	TRBJ2-5	TRBV15	TRBD1	.	CATSSPPEQGPQETQYF	TGTGCCACCAGCAGCCCCCCCGAACAGGGGCCCCAAGAGACCCAGTACTTC
14	TRBJ2-2	TRBV19	TRBD1	.	CASRLTGLTGELFF	TGTGCCAGTAGACTGACAGGGCTGACCGGGGAGCTGTTTTTT
14	TRBJ2-2	TRBV6-5	TRBD1	.	CASSRGPNPGELFF	TGTGCCAGCAGCAGGGGGCCAAACCCCGGGGAGCTGTTTTTT
11	TRBJ1-2	TRBV20-1	.	many	CSARGADSYTF	TGCAGTGCTAGGGGCGCAGACAGCTACACCTTC
16	TRBJ1-3	TRBV7-6	TRBD1	.	CASSFGQGAFGNTIYF	TGTGCCAGCAGCTTCGGACAGGGGGCCTTCGGAAACACCATATATTTT
12	TRBJ1-5	TRBV7-2	.	once	CASSLAQQPQHF	TGTGCCAGCAGCTTAGCGCAACAACCCCAGCATTTT
17	TRBJ2-1	TRBV21-1	.	.	CASDIKFVSGGYNEQFF	TGTGCCAGCGACATCAAATTTGTGTCAGGGGGTTACAATGAGCAGTTCTTC
14	TRBJ1-2	TRBV6-1	.	.	CASSGSGVGYGYTF	TGTGCCAGCAGTGGCTCCGGGGTTGGCTATGGCTACACCTTC
18	TRBJ1-3	TRBV5-1	.	.	CASSEGVTKKISGNTIYF	TGCGCCAGCAGCGAGGGGGTAACAAAGAAAATCTCTGGAAACACCATATATTTT
12	TRBJ1-5	TRBV7-8	.	.	CASSLGTKPQHF	TGTGCCAGCAGCTTAGGGACTAAACCCCAGCATTTT
16	TRBJ2-7	TRBV30	.	.	CAWSVSGWAGRYEQYF	TGTGCCTGGAGTGTAAGCGGTTGGGCAGGCCGTTACGAGCAGTACTTC
14	TRBJ1-5	TRBV28	TRBD1	.	CASSLVNRGQPQHF	TGTGCCAGCAGTTTAGTGAACAGGGGACAGCCCCAGCATTTT
16	TRBJ2-7	TRBV19	TRBD2	.	CASSSDGTSAYYEQYF	TGTGCCAGTAGTTCGGATGGGACTAGCGCTTACTACGAGCAGTACTTC
15	TRBJ2-2	TRBV6-1	TRBD2	.	CASRPSGRAAGELFF	TGTGCCAGCAGGCCTAGCGGGAGGGCCGCCGGGGAGCTGTTTTTT
15	TRBJ2-1	TRBV6-5	TRBD2	.	CASSPRETSSYEQFF	TGTGCCAGCAGTCCCCGCGAGACTAGCAGCTATGAGCAGTTCTTC
12	TRBJ2-5	TRBV18	.	.	CASSPAKETQYF	TGTGCCAGCTCACCTGCGAAAGAGACCCAGTACTTC
15	TRBJ2-3	TRBV6-1	.	once	CASSETGISTDTQYF	TGTGCCAGCAGTGAAACGGGGATAAGCACAGATACGCAGTATTTT
14	TRBJ2-7	TRBV6-1	TRBD1	few	CASSEGQGSSEQYF	TGTGCCAGCAGTGAAGGACAGGGAAGTAGCGAGCAGTACTTC
16	TRBJ1-2	TRBV4-1	TRBD1	.	CASSPKRDRGPYGYTF	TGCGCCAGCAGCCCTAAGAGGGACAGGGGGCCATATGGCTACACCTTC
15	TRBJ2-1	TRBV28	.	.	CASSILATGRNEQFF	TGTGCCAGCAGCATCCTCGCGACAGGGAGGAATGAGCAGTTCTTC
15	TRBJ1-2	TRBV7-2	TRBD1	once	CASSRNTGTGRGYTF	TGTGCCAGCAGCCGCAATACCGGGACAGGGCGAGGCTACACCTTC
16	TRBJ2-3	TRBV9	.	.	CASSPLAAGVMDTQYF	TGTGCCAGCAGCCCCCTAGCGGCAGGGGTGATGGATACGCAGTATTTT
12	TRBJ2-1	TRBV21-1	.	.	CASHIGEDEQFF	TGTGCCAGCCACATAGGGGAGGATGAGCAGTTCTTC
14	TRBJ2-7	TRBV18	TRBD2	.	CASSSGGLPYEQYF	TGTGCCAGCTCATCGGGAGGTCTCCCCTACGAGCAGTACTTC
16	TRBJ1-1	TRBV30	.	.	CAWSTHRKGAKTEAFF	TGTGCCTGGAGTACCCATCGGAAAGGGGCGAAAACTGAAGCTTTCTTT
15	TRBJ1-5	TRBV15	TRBD1	.	CATSRDLQGAEPQHF	TGTGCCACCAGCAGAGATCTACAGGGGGCAGAGCCCCAGCATTTT
10	TRBJ2-7	TRBV20-1	.	.	CSAIAYEQYF	TGCAGTGCTATAGCCTACGAGCAGTACTTC
14	TRBJ1-2	TRBV2	.	.	CASSDRGPNYGYTF	TGTGCCAGCAGTGACAGGGGCCCCAACTATGGCTACACCTTC
15	TRBJ2-1	TRBV9	TRBD2	.	CASSVETSAYNEQFF	TGTGCCAGCAGCGTAGAAACTAGCGCATACAATGAGCAGTTCTTC
14	TRBJ1-2	TRBV27	TRBD1	.	CASSLSGQGLDYTF	TGTGCCAGCAGTTTATCGGGACAGGGGCTAGACTACACCTTC